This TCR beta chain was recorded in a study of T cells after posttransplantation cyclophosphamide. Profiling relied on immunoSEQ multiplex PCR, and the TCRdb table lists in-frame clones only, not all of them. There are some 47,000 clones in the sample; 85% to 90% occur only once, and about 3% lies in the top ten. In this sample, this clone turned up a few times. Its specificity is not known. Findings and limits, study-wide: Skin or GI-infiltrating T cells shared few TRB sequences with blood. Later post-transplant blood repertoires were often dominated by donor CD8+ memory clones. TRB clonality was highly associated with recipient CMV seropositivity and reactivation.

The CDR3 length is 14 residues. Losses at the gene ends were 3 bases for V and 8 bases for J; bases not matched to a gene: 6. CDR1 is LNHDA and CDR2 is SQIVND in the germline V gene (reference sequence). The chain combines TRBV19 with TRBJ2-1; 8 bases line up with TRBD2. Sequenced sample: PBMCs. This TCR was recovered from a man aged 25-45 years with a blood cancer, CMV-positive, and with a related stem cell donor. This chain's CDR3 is CASSIHPGGDEQFF. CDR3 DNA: TGTGCCAGTAGTATCCATCCGGGAGGGGATGAGCAGTTCTTC.